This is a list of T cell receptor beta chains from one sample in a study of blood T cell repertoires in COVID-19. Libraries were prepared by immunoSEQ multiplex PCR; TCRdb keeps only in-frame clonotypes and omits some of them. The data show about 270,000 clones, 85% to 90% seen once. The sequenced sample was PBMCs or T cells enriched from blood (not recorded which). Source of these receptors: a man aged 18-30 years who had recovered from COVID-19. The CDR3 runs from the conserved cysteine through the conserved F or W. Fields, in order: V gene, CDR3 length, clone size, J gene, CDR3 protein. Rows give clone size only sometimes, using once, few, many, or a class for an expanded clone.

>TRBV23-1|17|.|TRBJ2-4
CASSQSRQRLSKNIQYF
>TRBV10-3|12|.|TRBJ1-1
CAISEPQGSAFF
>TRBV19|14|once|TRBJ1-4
CASSIVGLGEKLFF
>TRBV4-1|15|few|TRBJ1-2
CASSQESQGGYGYTF
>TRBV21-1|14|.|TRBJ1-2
CASRPEGDSYGYTF
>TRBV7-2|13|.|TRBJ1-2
CASSLGGGGGYTF
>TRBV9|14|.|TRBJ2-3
CASNDRVGTDTQYF
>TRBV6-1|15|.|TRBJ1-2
CASSEAFGQGYGYTF
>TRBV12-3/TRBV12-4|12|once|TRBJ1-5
CASTTGFQPQHF
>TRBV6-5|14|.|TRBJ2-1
CASSYRFPTGEQFF
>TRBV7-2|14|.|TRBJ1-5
CASSLGQINQPQHF
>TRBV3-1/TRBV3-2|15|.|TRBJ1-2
CASSQDRGRLYGYTF
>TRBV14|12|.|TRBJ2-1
CASSPGLNEQFF
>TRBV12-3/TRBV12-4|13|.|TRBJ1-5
CASSLEGGQPQHF
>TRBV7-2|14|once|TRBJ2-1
CASRFTSIGNEQFF
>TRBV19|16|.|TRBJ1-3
CASSIGPGGAGNTIYF
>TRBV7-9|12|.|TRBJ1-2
CASSTDSRGYTF
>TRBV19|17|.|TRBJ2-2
CASSLPGTGEGTGELFF
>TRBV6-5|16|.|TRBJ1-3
CASSYSRQSSGNTIYF
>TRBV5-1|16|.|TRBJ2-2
CASSGTGGANTGELFF
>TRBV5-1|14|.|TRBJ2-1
CASSVGQVSNEQFF
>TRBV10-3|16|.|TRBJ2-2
CAISEFGGANTGELFF
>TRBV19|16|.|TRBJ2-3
CASSPMPRGGTDTQYF
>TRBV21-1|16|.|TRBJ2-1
CASSPPLVAGGREQFF
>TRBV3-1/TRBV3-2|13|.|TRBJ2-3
CASGGSDSMAQYF
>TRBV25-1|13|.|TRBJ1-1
CASVGQGVTEAFF
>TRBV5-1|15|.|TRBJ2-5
CASSRTSGGEETQYF
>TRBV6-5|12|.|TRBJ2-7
CASSSYSYEQYF
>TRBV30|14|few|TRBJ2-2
CAWSAIAGFGELFF
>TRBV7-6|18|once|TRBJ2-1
CASSLFGPSGGYINEQFF
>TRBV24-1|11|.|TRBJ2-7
CATSDGGEQYF
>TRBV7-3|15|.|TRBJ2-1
CASSLGGEDPNEQFF
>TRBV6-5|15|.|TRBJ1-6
CASSYERGENSPLHF
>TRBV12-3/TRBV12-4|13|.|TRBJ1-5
CASSFSGNQPQHF
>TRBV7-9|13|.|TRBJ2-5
CASSRRGGETQYF
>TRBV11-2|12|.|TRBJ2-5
CASSFVAETQYF
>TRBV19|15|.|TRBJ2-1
CASINSGEGYNEQFF
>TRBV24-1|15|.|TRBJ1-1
CATSGAGTGGTEAFF
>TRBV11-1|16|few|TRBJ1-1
CASSLGGLSVNTEAFF
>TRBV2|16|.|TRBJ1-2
CASSYDRDRGNYGYTF
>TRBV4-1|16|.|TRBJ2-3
CASSQDNMILRDTQYF
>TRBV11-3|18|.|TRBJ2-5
CASSPPLGTSGNQETQYF
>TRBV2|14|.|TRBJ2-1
CASGGTRGDNEQFF
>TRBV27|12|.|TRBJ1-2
CASSGLERSYTF
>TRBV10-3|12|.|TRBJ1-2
CAIRLQGYGYTF
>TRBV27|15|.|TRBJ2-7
CASSSIGGPLYEQYF
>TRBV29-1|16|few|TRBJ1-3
CSVEEWTVLSGNTIYF
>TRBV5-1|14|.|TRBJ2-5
CASSAGGTQETQYF
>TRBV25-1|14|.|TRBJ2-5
CASSDRQVQETQYF
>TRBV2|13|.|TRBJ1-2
CASSPDGDYGYTF
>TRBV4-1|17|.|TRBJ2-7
CASSQGFSQGGTYEQYF
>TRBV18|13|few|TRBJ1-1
CASSEGQDTEAFF
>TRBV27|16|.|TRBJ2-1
CASSPLSRGGYNEQFF